These 18 T cell receptor beta chains share one sample of origin, sequenced in a study of CD8+CD57+ T cells in acquired aplastic anemia. TCR beta VDJ combinations and CDR3 sequences were profiled from genomic DNA. From the reads, TCRdb called clonotypes with MiXCR, one entry per CDR3 protein. The sample lists some 220,000 distinct CDR3 sequences, roughly 35% seen once, with 1.1% in the top ten. The sample taken for sequencing was sorted CD4+, CD8+, or CD8+CD57+ T cells (not recorded which) from PBMCs. All receptors come from a human donor in good health, serving as a control.

In this sample, this clonotype turned up many times. The rearrangement links TRBV24-1 to TRBJ1-1; no reliable D call. CDR1 KGHDR and CDR2 SFDVKD come from the germline V gene. The CDR3 runs 13 residues. Between the trimmed V and J ends, which lost 5 bases and 3 bases, there was a span of 9 bases. This CDR3 is CATSGNRDTEAFF. CDR3 in DNA: TGTGCCACCAGTGGAAACAGAGACACTGAAGCTTTCTTT.

This clonotype was detected ten times or more. This chain uses TRBV20-1 with TRBJ1-2; TRBD1 matches 7 bases. The CDR3 has 14 residues. From germline, CDR1 is DFQATT and CDR2 SNEGSKA (reference sequence). With V trimmed by 3 bases and J by 8 bases, 12 bases remained unmatched. The DNA of the CDR3 is TGCAGTGCTAGTCCGGAGACAGGGTGGGTGGGCTACACCTTC. Its translation: CSASPETGWVGYTF.

This clonotype was recorded at least ten times. The chain is built from TRBV2 and TRBJ1-5; tentatively, D is TRBD1 (6 bases). The V and J ends lost 2 bases and 3 bases respectively, with 8 bases between them. Per germline, CDR1 SNHLY and CDR2 FYNNEI. The CDR3 extends over 14 amino acids. As DNA, the CDR3 is TGTGCCAGCAGTGAAAGGACAGACAATCAGCCCCAGCATTTT. The encoded protein is CASSERTDNQPQHF.

This clonotype was picked up many times. The rearrangement joins TRBV5-8 to TRBJ1-2; D is possibly TRBD1 (5 bases). Per germline, CDR1 SGHTS and CDR2 YDEGEE. The V gene lost 5 bases and the J gene lost 5 bases, with 16 bases spanning the gap. This CDR3 contains 14 residues. CDR3 coding DNA: TGTGCCAGCAGTCGCCTAATTGGGGGATATGGCTACACCTTC. Its protein product is CASSRLIGGYGYTF.

The V call is TRBV12-3 or TRBV12-4, the J call TRBJ2-3; D is unclear. The V end lost 7 bases, the J end lost 5 bases, and 7 bases lay between the germline ends. The CDR3 spans 11 residues. CDR3 amino acids: CASTSLDTQYF. For the CDR3, the DNA is TGTGCCAGCACCTCCTTAGATACGCAGTATTTT.

This clonotype was seen many times. The chain has TRBV3-1 and TRBJ1-2, with D tentatively TRBD1 (6 bases). The CDR3 loop spans 14 amino acids. The V end was cut by 6 bases, the J end by 8 bases, with 19 bases between. Germline V gives CDR1 LGHDT, CDR2 YNNKEL (reference sequence). The CDR3 bases are TGTGCCAGCAGGCGGACAGAGGGTTTTGGCGGCTACACCTTC. This encodes CASRRTEGFGGYTF.

This chain joins TRBV2 and TRBJ2-4; no definite D call. This CDR3 region has 14 residues. Germline-derived CDR1 and CDR2 are SNHLY and FYNNEI. Trimming stripped 5 bases from V and 2 bases from J, with 10 bases between. CDR3: CASSPPFTKNIQYF. Written as DNA, the CDR3 is TGTGCCAGCAGTCCCCCTTTTACCAAAAACATTCAGTACTTC.

Of note for this clonotype: A much bigger clone sits one base away, suggesting this may be a read error. J is TRBJ2-3 and V is TRBV7-2; D is uncertain. The CDR3 is 14 amino acids. Germline V gives CDR1 SGHTA, CDR2 FQGNSA. As DNA, the CDR3 is TGTGCCCGCAGCTTAGGTTCGGGCACAGATACGCAGTATTTT. Translated, it gives CARSLGSGTDTQYF.

J is TRBJ1-1 and V is TRBV15; D is undetermined. The V gene's germline CDR1 is LNHNV and CDR2 YYDKDF (reference sequence). The germline V and J ends were trimmed by 0 bases and 5 bases, with 7 bases remaining between them. The CDR3 is made up of 13 amino acids. In nucleotides, the CDR3 is TGTGCCACCAGCAGAGACACAGATACTGAAGCTTTCTTT. It codes for CATSRDTDTEAFF.

The chain couples TRBV11-2 to TRBJ2-7; D uncertain. The CDR3 sequence is 14 residues long. The germline gives CDR1 SGHAT, CDR2 FQNNGV. V lost 0 bases and J lost 1, with 7 bases in between. CDR3 sequence (DNA): TGTGCCAGCAGCTTAGAGGCAGCTTCCTACGAGCAGTACTTC. Protein sequence: CASSLEAASYEQYF.

This clonotype occurred many times. V and J are TRBV6-1 and TRBJ2-3; 7 nucleotides align to TRBD2. Germline values: CDR1 MNHNS, CDR2 SASEGT. The CDR3 contains 14 residues. After removal of 5 bases from V and 6 bases from J, the junction contained 8 bases not matched to a gene. CDR3 region: CASSRDYGTDTQYF. The CDR3 nucleotides read TGTGCCAGCAGTCGGGACTACGGGACCGATACGCAGTATTTT.

V gene TRBV25-1 combines with J gene TRBJ1-6; TRBD1 agrees at 9 bases. CDR1 and CDR2 from the germline V gene are MGHDK and SYGVNS. V lost 2 bases, J lost 7 bases, and 3 bases stayed unmatched. The CDR3 runs to 15 residues. For the CDR3, the DNA is TGTGCCAGCAGTGAAACCGGGACAGGGAATTCACCCCTCCACTTT. Protein: CASSETGTGNSPLHF.

This clonotype was detected many times. V is TRBV29-1 and J is TRBJ1-2; D is ambiguous. The CDR3 sequence is 12 residues long. The germline V and J ends were trimmed by 4 bases and 7 bases, with 13 bases remaining between them. CDR1 SQVTM and CDR2 ANQGSEA come from the germline V gene. CDR3: CSVVAGPGGYTF. CDR3 in DNA: TGCAGCGTTGTCGCAGGCCCAGGTGGCTACACCTTC. Together with reference TRBV29-1 and TRBJ1-2, the CDR3 gives the full variable domain: SAVISQKPSRDICQRGTSLTIQCQVDSQVTMMFWYRQQPGQSLTLIATANQGSEATYESGFVIDKFPISRPNLTFSTLTVSNMSPEDSSIYLCSVVAGPGGYTFGSGTRLTVV.

Turning to this clonotype: The germline gene is not matched at one end of the junction; a read error may be the cause. The chain couples TRBV2 to TRBJ2-2; tentative D call: TRBD2 (6 bases). Germline CDR1 reads SNHLY; CDR2 reads FYNNEI. The length of the CDR3 is 15 residues. DNA of the CDR3: TGTGTCAGCAGAAAAAGGGACGGAGGGACCGGGGAGCTGTTTTTT. It is translated as CVSRKRDGGTGELFF.

The chain uses TRBV29-1 and TRBJ1-1, with 10 positions matching TRBD1. Germline CDR1 reads SQVTM; CDR2 reads ANQGSEA. CDR3 length: 15 amino acids. Trimming took 3 bases from V and 2 from J; bases not matched to a gene: 6. The CDR3 DNA reads as TGCAGCGTTGACGACAGGGGGCCGGGAAACACTGAAGCTTTCTTT. It yields the protein CSVDDRGPGNTEAFF.

This clonotype was seen repeatedly, ten times or more. V usage is TRBV20-1 and J usage is TRBJ2-7, with D possibly being TRBD1 (6 bases). Germline V CDR1 and CDR2: DFQATT, SNEGSKA (reference sequence). Between the trimmed V and J ends, which lost 5 bases and 2 bases, there was a span of 16 bases. This CDR3 is built from 14 residues. The CDR3 reads CSAPRTDVPYEQYF. The CDR3 DNA reads TGCAGTGCTCCGCGGACAGACGTTCCCTACGAGCAGTACTTC.

In this sample, this clonotype turned up many times. The chain has TRBV19 and TRBJ1-6; TRBD1 matches at 7 bases. Trimming removed 6 bases from V and 5 bases from J; junction bases left unmatched: 4. CDR3 length equals 14 residues. Germline assignment: CDR1 LNHDA and CDR2 SQIVND (reference sequence). CDR3 nucleotide sequence: TGTGCCAGTAGACCCGGGACAGATAATTCACCCCTCCACTTT. This encodes CASRPGTDNSPLHF.

V and J are TRBV11-1 and TRBJ2-4, with D perhaps matching TRBD2 (5 bases). Germline loops: CDR1 SGHAT, CDR2 FQDESV (reference sequence). Trimming stripped 8 bases from V and 1 base from J, with 15 bases between. The CDR3 contains 15 residues. The CDR3 sequence: CASQEIRGAKNIQYF. In nucleotides, the CDR3 is TGTGCCAGCCAAGAAATCCGGGGTGCCAAAAACATTCAGTACTTC.